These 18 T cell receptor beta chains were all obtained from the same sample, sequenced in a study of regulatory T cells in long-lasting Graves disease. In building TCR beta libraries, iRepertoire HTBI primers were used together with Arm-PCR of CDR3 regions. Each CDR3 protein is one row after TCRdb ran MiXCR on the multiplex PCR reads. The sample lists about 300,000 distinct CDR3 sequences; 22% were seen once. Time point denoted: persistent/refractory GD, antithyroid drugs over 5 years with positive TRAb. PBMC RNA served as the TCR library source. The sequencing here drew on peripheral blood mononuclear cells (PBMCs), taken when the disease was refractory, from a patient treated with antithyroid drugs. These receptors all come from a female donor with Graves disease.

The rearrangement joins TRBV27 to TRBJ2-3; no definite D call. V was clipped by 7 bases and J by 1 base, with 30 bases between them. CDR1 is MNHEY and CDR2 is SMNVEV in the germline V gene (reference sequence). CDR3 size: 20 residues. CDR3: CASNPPPRARRSARTDTQYF. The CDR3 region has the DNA TGTGCCAGCAATCCCCCCCCCCGGGCTCGGAGATCAGCTCGCACAGATACGCAGTATTTT.

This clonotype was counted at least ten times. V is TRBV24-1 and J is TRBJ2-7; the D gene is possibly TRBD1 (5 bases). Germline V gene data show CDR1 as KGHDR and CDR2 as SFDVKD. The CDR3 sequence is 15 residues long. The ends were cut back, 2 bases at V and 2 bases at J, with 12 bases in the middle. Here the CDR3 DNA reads TGTGCCACCAGTGATTCCAACCGACAGACCTACGAGCAGTACTTC. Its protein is CATSDSNRQTYEQYF.

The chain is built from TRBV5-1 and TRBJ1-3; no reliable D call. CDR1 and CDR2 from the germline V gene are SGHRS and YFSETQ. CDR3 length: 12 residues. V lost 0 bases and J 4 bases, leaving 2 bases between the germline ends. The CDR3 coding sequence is TGCGCCAGCAGCTTGGAAGGAAACACCATATATTTT. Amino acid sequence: CASSLEGNTIYF.

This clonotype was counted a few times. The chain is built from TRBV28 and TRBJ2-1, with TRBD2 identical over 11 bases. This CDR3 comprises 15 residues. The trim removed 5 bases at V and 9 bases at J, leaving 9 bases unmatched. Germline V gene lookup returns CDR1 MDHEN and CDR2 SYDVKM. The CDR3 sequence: CASSPTSGRFGEQFF. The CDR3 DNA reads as TGTGCCAGCAGTCCCACTAGCGGGAGATTTGGTGAGCAGTTCTTC.

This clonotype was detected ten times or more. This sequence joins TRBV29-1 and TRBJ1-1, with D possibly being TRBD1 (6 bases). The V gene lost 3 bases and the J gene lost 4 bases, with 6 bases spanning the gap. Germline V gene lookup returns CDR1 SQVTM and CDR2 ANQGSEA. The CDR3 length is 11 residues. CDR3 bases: TGCAGCGTTGACAGGGGCACTGAAGCTTTCTTT. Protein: CSVDRGTEAFF.

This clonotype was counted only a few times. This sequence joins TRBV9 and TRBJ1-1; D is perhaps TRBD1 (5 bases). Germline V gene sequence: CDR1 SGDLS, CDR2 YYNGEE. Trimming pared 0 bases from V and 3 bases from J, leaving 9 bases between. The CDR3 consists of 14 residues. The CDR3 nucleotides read TGTGCCAGCAGCGTAGGGCTGGGGGACACTGAAGCTTTCTTT. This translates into CASSVGLGDTEAFF. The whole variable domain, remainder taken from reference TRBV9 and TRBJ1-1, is DSGVTQTPKHLITATGQRVTLRCSPRSGDLSVYWYQQSLDQGLQFLIQYYNGEERAKGNILERFSAQQFPDLHSELNLSSLELGDSALYFCASSVGLGDTEAFFGQGTRLTVV.

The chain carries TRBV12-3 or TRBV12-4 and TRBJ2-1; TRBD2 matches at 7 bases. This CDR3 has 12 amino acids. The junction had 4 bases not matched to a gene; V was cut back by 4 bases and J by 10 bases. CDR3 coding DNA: TGTGCCAGCAGTTCGACTAGCCCAGAGCAGTTCTTC. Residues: CASSSTSPEQFF.

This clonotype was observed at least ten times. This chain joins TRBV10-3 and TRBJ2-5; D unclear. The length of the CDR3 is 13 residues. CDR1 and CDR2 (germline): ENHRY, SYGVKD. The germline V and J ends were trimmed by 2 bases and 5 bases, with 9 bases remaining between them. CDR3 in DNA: TGTGCCATCAGTGAGAACCGTTGGGAGACCCAGTACTTC. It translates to CAISENRWETQYF.

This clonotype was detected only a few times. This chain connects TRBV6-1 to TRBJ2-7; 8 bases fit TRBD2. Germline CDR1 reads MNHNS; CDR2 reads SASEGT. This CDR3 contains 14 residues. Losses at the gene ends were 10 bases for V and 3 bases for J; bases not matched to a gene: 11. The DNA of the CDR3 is TGTGCCACCGCCTGGGAGCGGGAGAACTACGAGCAGTACTTC. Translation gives CATAWERENYEQYF.

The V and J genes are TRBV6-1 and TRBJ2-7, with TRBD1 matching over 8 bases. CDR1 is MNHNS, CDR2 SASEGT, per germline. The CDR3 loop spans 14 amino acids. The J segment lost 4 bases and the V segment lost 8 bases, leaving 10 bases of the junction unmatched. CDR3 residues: CASGPQGARYEQYF. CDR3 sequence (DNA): TGTGCCAGCGGCCCCCAGGGGGCGCGTTACGAGCAGTACTTC.

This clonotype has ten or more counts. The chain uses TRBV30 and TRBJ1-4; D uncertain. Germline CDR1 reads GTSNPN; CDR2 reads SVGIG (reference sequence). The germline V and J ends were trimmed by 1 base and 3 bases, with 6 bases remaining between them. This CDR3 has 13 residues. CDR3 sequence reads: CAWSGGANEKLFF. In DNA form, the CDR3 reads TGTGCCTGGAGTGGGGGAGCTAATGAAAAACTGTTTTTT.

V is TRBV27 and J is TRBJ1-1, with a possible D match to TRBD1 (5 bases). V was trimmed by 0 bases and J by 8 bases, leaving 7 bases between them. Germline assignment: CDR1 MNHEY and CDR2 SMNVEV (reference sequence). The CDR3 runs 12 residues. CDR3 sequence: CASSLSGHEAFF. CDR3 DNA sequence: TGTGCCAGCAGTTTATCCGGACACGAAGCTTTCTTT.

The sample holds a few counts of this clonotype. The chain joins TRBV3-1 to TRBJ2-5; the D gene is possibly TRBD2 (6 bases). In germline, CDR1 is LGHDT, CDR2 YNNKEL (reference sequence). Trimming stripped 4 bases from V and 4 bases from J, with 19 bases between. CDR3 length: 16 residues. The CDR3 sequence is CASSRIKRPGAETQYF. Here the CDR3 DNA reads TGTGCCAGCAGCCGTATTAAGCGGCCGGGAGCAGAGACCCAGTACTTC.

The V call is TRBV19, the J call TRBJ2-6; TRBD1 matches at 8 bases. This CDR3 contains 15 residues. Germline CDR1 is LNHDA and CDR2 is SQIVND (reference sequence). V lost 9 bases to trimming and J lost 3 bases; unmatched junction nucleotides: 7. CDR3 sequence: CASSVGQGGANVLTF. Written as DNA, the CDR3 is TGTGCCAGCAGCGTTGGACAGGGTGGGGCCAACGTCCTGACTTTC. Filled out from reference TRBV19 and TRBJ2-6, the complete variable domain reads DGGITQSPKYLFRKEGQNVTLSCEQNLNHDAMYWYRQDPGQGLRLIYYSQIVNDFQKGDIAEGYSVSREKKESFPLTVTSAQKNPTAFYLCASSVGQGGANVLTFGAGSRLTVL.

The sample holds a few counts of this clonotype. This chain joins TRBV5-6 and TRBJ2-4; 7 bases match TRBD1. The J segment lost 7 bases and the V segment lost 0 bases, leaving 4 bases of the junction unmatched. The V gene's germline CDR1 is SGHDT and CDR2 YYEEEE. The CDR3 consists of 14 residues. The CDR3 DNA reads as TGTGCCAGCAGCTTGGGAGGGGGCACGAACATTCAGTACTTC. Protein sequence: CASSLGGGTNIQYF.

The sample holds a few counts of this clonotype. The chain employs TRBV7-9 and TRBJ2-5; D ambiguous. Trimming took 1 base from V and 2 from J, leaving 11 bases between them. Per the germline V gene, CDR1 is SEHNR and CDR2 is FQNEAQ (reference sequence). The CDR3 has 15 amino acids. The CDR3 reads CASSLVADVQETQYF. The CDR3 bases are TGTGCCAGCAGCTTAGTGGCAGACGTACAAGAGACCCAGTACTTC.

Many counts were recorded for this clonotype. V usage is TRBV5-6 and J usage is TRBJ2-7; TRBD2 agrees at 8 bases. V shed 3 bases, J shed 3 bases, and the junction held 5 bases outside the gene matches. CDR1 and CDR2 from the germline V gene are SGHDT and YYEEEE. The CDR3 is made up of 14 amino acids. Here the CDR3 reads CASSYRGGNYEQYF. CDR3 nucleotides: TGTGCCAGCAGCTATCGGGGGGGTAACTACGAGCAGTACTTC.

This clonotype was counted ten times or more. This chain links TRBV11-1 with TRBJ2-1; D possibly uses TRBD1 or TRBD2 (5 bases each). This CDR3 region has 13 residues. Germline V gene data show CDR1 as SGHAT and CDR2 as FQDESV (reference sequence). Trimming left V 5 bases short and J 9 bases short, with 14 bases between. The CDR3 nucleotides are TGTGCCAGCAGCCGGGGACGGATAGGTGAGCAGTTCTTC. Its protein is CASSRGRIGEQFF.